The T cell receptor beta chain described here comes from a study of shared clonotypes between healthy human individuals. CDR1 is SGDLS, CDR2 YYNGEE, per germline. V lost 2 bases to trimming and J lost 1 base, with 9 bases between them. The CDR3 contains 14 residues. Clones were sequenced by immunoSEQ multiplex PCR, and TCRdb holds only the in-frame ones, with some missing. The sample carries about 1 million clones, around 76% recorded once. Notes on the study in general: Clonotype sharing across a few donors was observed for around 5% of naive CD4 clonotypes.

A single count supports this clone. Its specificity is not known. The same CDR3 is also encoded by other DNA sequences in this sample. The chain joins TRBV9 to TRBJ1-1; a weak D match, TRBD1 (5 bases). The source material was memory CD4+ T cells sorted from blood. Subset meaning: CD45RA-negative fraction. The TCR sequence derives from a man aged 18 to 30 in good health. The CDR3: CASSVGPTNTEAFF. In DNA form, the CDR3 reads TGTGCCAGCAGCGTGGGACCGACGAACACTGAAGCTTTCTTT.